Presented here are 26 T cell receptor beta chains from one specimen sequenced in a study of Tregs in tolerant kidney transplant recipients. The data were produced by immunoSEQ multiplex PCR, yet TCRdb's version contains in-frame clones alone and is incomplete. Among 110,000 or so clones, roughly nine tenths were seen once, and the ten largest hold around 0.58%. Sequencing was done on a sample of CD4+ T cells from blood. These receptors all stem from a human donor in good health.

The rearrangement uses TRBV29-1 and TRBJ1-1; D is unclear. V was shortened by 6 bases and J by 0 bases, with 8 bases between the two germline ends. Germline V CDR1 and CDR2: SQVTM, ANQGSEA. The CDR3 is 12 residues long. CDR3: CSVAVLNTEAFF. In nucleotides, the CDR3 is TGCAGCGTCGCAGTCCTGAACACTGAAGCTTTCTTT.

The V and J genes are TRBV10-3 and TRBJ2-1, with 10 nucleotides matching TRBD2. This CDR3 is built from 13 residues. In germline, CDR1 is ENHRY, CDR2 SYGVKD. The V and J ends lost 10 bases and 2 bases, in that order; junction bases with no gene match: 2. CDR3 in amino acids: CATLAGAYNEQFF. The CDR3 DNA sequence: TGTGCCACCCTAGCGGGAGCCTACAATGAGCAGTTCTTC.

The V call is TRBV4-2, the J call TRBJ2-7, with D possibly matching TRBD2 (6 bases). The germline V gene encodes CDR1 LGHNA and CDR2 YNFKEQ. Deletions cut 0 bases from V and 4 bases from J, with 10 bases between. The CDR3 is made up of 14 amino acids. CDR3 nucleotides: TGTGCCAGCAGCCAAGATAGGCGGGGTTACGAGCAGTACTTC. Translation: CASSQDRRGYEQYF.

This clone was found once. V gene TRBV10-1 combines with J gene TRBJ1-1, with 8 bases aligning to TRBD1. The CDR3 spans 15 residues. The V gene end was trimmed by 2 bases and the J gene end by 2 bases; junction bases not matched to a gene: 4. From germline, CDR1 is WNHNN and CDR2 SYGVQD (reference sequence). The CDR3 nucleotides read TGCGCCAGCAGTGAGGGACAGGGAATAAACACTGAAGCTTTCTTT. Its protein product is CASSEGQGINTEAFF.

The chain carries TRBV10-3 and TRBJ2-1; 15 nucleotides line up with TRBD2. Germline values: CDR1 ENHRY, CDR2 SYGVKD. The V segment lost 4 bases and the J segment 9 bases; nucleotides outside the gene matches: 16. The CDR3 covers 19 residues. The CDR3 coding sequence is TGTGCCATCAGTGTGACGGGACTAGCGGGAGGCCCAGGGTTGGGTGAGCAGTTCTTC. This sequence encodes CAISVTGLAGGPGLGEQFF.

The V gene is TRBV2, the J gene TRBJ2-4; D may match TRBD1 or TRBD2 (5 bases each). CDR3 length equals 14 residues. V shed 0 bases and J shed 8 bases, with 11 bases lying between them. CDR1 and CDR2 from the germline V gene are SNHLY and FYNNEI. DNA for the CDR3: TGTGCCAGCAGTGAAGCTAAGGGGACGGACATTCAGTACTTC. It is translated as CASSEAKGTDIQYF. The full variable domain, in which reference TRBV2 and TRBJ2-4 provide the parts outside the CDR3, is EPEVTQTPSHQVTQMGQEVILRCVPISNHLYFYWYRQILGQKVEFLVSFYNNEISEKSEIFDDQFSVERPDGSNFTLKIRSTKLEDSAMYFCASSEAKGTDIQYFGAGTRLSVL.

In DNA, the CDR3 is TGTGCCAGCAGCGCCGAAGATCGGGGGCTGAACACTGAAGCTTTCTTT. It yields the protein CASSAEDRGLNTEAFF. This chain uses TRBV9 with TRBJ1-1, with D possibly TRBD1 on 6 matching bases. V shed 3 bases and J shed 0 bases, with 15 bases lying between them. Germline loops: CDR1 SGDLS, CDR2 YYNGEE. This CDR3 comprises 16 residues.

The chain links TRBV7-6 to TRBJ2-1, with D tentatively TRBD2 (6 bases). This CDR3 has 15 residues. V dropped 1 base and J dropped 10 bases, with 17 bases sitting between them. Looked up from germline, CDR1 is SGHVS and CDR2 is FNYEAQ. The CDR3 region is CASSLERVRGREQFF. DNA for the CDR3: TGTGCCAGCAGCTTAGAGCGGGTCCGGGGGAGGGAGCAGTTCTTC.

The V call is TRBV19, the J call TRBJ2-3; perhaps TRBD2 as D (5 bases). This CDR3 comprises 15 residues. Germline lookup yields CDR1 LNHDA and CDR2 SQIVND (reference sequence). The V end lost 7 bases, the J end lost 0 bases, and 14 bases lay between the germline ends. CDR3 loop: CASKVPGSSTDTQYF. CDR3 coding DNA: TGTGCCAGTAAGGTCCCGGGGTCTAGCACAGATACGCAGTATTTT. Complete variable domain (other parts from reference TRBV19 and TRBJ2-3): DGGITQSPKYLFRKEGQNVTLSCEQNLNHDAMYWYRQDPGQGLRLIYYSQIVNDFQKGDIAEGYSVSREKKESFPLTVTSAQKNPTAFYLCASKVPGSSTDTQYFGPGTRLTVL.

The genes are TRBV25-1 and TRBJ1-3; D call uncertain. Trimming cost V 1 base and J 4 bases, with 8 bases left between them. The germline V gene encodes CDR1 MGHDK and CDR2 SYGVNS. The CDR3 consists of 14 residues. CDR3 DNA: TGTGCCAGCAGTGAATCAGGACCAGGAAACACCATATATTTT. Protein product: CASSESGPGNTIYF.

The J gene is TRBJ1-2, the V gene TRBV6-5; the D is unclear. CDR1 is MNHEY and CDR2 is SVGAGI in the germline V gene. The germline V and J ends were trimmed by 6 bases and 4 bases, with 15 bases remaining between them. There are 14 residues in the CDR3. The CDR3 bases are TGTGCCAGCAGAGTTCGAACGGTGAGCTATGGCTACACCTTC. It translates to CASRVRTVSYGYTF.

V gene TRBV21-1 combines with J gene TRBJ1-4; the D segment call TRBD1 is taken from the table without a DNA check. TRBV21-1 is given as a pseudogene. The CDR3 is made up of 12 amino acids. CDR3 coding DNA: TGTGCCAGCAGCCCCGCCAGTGAAAAACTGTTTTTT. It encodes CASSPASEKLFF.

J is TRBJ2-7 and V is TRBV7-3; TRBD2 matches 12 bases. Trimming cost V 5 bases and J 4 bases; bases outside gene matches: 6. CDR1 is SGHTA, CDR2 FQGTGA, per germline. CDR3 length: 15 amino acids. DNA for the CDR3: TGTGCCAGCAGCGCCAGGACTAGCGGGGCATACGAGCAGTACTTC. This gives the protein CASSARTSGAYEQYF.

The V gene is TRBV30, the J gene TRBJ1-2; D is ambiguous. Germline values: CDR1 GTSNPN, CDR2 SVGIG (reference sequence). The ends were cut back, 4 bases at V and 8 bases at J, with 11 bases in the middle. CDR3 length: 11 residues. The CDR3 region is CAWKMGSGYTF. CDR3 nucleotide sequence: TGTGCCTGGAAGATGGGTTCGGGCTACACCTTC. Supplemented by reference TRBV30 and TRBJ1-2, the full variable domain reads SQTIHQWPATLVQPVGSPLSLECTVEGTSNPNLYWYRQAAGRGLQLLFYSVGIGQISSEVPQNLSASRPQDRQFILSSKKLLLSDSGFYLCAWKMGSGYTFGSGTRLTVV.

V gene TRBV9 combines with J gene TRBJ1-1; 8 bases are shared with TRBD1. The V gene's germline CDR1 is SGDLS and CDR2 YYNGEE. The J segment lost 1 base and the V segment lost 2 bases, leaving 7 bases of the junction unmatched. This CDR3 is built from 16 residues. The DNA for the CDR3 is TGTGCCAGCAGCGTGAAAGGACAGGGAGAGAACACTGAAGCTTTCTTT. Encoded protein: CASSVKGQGENTEAFF.

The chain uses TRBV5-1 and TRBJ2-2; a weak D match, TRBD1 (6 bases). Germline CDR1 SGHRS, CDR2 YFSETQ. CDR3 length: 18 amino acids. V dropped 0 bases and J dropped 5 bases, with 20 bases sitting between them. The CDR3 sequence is CASSLDPTDRATTGELFF. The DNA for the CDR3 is TGCGCCAGCAGCTTGGATCCCACGGACAGAGCAACAACCGGGGAGCTGTTTTTT.

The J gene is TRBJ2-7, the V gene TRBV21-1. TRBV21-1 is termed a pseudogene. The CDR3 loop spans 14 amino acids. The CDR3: CASSKDGTGCEQYF. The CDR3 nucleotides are TGTGCCAGCAGCAAAGACGGGACGGGGTGCGAGCAGTACTTC.

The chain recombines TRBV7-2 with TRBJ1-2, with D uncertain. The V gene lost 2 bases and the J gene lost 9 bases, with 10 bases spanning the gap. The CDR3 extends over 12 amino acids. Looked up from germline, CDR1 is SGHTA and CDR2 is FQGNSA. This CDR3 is CASSLLTRSYTF. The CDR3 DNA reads TGTGCCAGCAGCTTATTAACGAGGAGCTACACCTTC.

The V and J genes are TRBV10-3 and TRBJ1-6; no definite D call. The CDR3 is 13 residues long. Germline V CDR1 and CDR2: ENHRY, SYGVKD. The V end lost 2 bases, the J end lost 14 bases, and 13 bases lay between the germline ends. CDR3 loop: CAISEEDLGALHF. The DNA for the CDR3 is TGTGCCATCAGTGAGGAGGACCTCGGGGCCCTCCACTTT.

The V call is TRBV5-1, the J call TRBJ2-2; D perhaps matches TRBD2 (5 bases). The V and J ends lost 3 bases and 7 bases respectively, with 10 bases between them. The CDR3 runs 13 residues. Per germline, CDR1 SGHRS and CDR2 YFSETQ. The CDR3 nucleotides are TGCGCCAGCAGCTCCGGGGATGTCGGGGAGCTGTTTTTT. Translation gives CASSSGDVGELFF. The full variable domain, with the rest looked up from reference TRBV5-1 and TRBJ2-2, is KAGVTQTPRYLIKTRGQQVTLSCSPISGHRSVSWYQQTPGQGLQFLFEYFSETQRNKGNFPGRFSGRQFSNSRSEMNVSTLELGDSALYLCASSSGDVGELFFGEGSRLTVL.

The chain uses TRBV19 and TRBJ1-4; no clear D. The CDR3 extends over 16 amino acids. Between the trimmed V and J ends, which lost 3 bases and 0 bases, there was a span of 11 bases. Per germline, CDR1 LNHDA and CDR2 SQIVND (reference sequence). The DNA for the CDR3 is TGTGCCAGTAGTATTTCGGCAGGCGCAACTAATGAAAAACTGTTTTTT. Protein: CASSISAGATNEKLFF.

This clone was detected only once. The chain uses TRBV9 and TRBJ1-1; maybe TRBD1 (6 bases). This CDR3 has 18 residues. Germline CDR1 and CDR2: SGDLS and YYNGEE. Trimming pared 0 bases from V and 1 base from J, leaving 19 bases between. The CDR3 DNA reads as TGTGCCAGCAGCGTAGTAGGCCGGGGGCTGGGGGCGAACACTGAAGCTTTCTTT. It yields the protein CASSVVGRGLGANTEAFF.

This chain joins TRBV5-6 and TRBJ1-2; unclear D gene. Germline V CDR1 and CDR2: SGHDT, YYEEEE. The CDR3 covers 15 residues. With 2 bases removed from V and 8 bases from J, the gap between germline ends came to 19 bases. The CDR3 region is CASSFGMLDLGGYTF. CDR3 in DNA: TGTGCCAGCAGCTTTGGGATGTTGGACCTCGGAGGCTACACCTTC.

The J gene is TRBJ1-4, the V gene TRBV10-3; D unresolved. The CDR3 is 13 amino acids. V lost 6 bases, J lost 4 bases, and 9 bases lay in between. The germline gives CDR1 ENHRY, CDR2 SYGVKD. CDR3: CAISRDHNEKLFF. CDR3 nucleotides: TGTGCCATCAGCCGGGATCATAATGAAAAACTGTTTTTT.

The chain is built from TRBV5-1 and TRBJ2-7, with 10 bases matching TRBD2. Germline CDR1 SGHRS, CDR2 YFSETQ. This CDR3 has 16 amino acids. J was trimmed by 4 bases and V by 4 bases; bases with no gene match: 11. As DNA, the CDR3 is TGCGCCAGCAGCGTTCTACTAGCGGGATTTTCTTACGAGCAGTACTTC. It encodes CASSVLLAGFSYEQYF.

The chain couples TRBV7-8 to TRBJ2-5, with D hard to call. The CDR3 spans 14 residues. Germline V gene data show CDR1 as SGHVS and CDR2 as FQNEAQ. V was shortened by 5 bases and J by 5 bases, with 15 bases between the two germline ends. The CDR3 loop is CASSPTDRRETQYF. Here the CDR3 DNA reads TGTGCCAGCAGCCCTACGGACCGACGGGAGACCCAGTACTTC.